The 24 T cell receptor beta chains listed next were all sequenced from one sample in a study of tumor-infiltrating lymphocytes in oesophageal squamous cell carcinoma. Each CDR3 protein is one row after TCRdb ran MiXCR on the PCR reads. The data show 15,000 to 20,000 distinct CDR3 sequences, 35% to 45% seen once. The sample taken for sequencing was esophageal tumor tissue. Every receptor here comes from a male donor with esophageal squamous cell carcinoma.

As concerns this clonotype: As the CDR3 is not closed by the conserved phenylalanine or tryptophan, this likely results from a read error. No DNA is shown, since the ends of the CDR3 on it are uncertain; the CDR3 is the one TCRdb lists. The chain combines TRBV6-1 with TRBJ2-6; TRBD1, as called in the table, went unchecked against the DNA. Both ends counted, the CDR3 spans 8 residues. The germline V gene encodes CDR1 MNHNS and CDR2 SASEGT. The CDR3 loop reads CASSEPGQ.

The chain employs TRBV12-3 or TRBV12-4 and TRBJ2-2; 8 positions agree with TRBD2. The CDR3 covers 13 residues. V lost 6 bases and J lost 8; bases outside the gene matches: 5. CDR3 loop: CASRSGSLGELFF. CDR3 nucleotide sequence: TGTGCCAGCAGGAGCGGGAGCTTAGGGGAGCTGTTTTTT.

In regard to this clonotype: A junction boundary mismatches the germline segment, possibly from a read error. The CDR3 loop reads CASSLARDSPLHF. The CDR3 nucleotides read TGTGCCAGCAGCTTAGCCCGGGATTCACCCCTCCACTTC. The chain joins TRBV7-6 to TRBJ2-7, with TRBD2 as a possible D gene (5 bases). The CDR3 contains 13 residues. CDR1 is SGHVS, CDR2 FNYEAQ, per germline.

The chain employs TRBV6-1 and TRBJ1-1, with D perhaps matching TRBD1 (5 bases). Trimming shortened V by 6 bases and J by 3 bases, and 8 bases separated the two germline ends. This CDR3 spans 12 amino acids. The germline V gene encodes CDR1 MNHNS and CDR2 SASEGT. CDR3: CASRTVDTEAFF. The CDR3, as DNA: TGTGCCAGCAGGACAGTCGACACTGAAGCTTTCTTT.

This clonotype has at least ten counts. The V gene is TRBV11-3, the J gene TRBJ2-1, with D unresolved. This CDR3 is 15 amino acids long. Trimming pared 0 bases from V and 0 bases from J, leaving 6 bases between. Germline V CDR1 and CDR2: SGHNT, YENEEA. The CDR3 coding sequence is TGTGCCAGCAGCTTAGATTTCCGCTCCTACAATGAGCAGTTCTTC. As protein: CASSLDFRSYNEQFF.

This clonotype is labeled as medium-sized. V is TRBV4-1 and J is TRBJ2-7; perhaps D is TRBD1 or TRBD2 (6 bases each). V gave up 1 base and J gave up 5 bases, with 18 bases separating them. This CDR3 region has 16 residues. Germline CDR1 reads MGHRA; CDR2 reads YSYEKL. The CDR3 here is CASSQVLRGAVNEQYF. The CDR3 DNA reads TGCGCCAGCAGCCAAGTTCTAAGGGGGGCTGTTAACGAGCAGTACTTC.

This clonotype is categorized as large (0.1 to 1%). The gene calls are TRBV7-2 and TRBJ2-1; no definite D call. With 2 bases removed from V and 2 bases from J, the gap between germline ends came to 10 bases. Germline V gives CDR1 SGHTA, CDR2 FQGNSA. This CDR3 comprises 15 residues. CDR3 sequence: CASSLYSGTYNEQFF. CDR3 sequence (DNA): TGTGCCAGCAGCTTATACTCCGGAACCTACAATGAGCAGTTCTTC.

This clonotype has a count of ten or more. V is TRBV5-1 and J is TRBJ1-6, with 7 positions matching TRBD1. CDR3 length equals 16 residues. Germline loops: CDR1 SGHRS, CDR2 YFSETQ. Germline trimming cut 4 bases from V and 10 bases from J; bases unmatched to any gene: 14. CDR3 DNA: TGCGCCAGCAGCCCGGAGGGGGGGACAGTCGCCTCACCCCTCCACTTT. Its translation is CASSPEGGTVASPLHF.

The chain uses TRBV12-3 or TRBV12-4 and TRBJ2-5; D uncertain. The V and J ends lost 4 bases and 4 bases respectively, with 7 bases between them. The length of the CDR3 is 12 residues. The CDR3 region has the DNA TGTGCCAGCAGTTCAATCAGAGAGACCCAGTACTTC. Amino acid sequence: CASSSIRETQYF.

The chain recombines TRBV11-2 with TRBJ2-4; D could derive from TRBD1 or TRBD2 (6 bases each). Germline V CDR1 and CDR2: SGHAT, FQNNGV. This CDR3 contains 19 residues. Trimming removed 5 bases at V and 0 bases at J, with 23 bases between. CDR3 sequence: CASSLRFSGAAVAKNIQYF. CDR3 sequence (DNA): TGTGCCAGCAGCCTTCGCTTTTCGGGGGCCGCCGTAGCCAAAAACATTCAGTACTTC. Supplemented by reference TRBV11-2 and TRBJ2-4, the full variable domain reads EAGVAQSPRYKIIEKRQSVAFWCNPISGHATLYWYQQILGQGPKLLIQFQNNGVVDDSQLPKDRFSAERLKGVDSTLKIQPAKLEDSAVYLCASSLRFSGAAVAKNIQYFGAGTRLSVL.

This chain joins TRBV7-3 and TRBJ1-2; unclear D gene. V lost 4 bases and J 0 bases, leaving 6 bases between the germline ends. The CDR3 is made up of 13 amino acids. The germline V gene has CDR1 SGHTA and CDR2 FQGTGA. The CDR3 loop reads CASSSRANYGYTF. CDR3 DNA sequence: TGTGCCAGCAGCTCCAGAGCTAACTATGGCTACACCTTC.

Many counts were recorded for this clonotype. The chain has TRBV6-6 and TRBJ1-1, with 7 bases matching TRBD1. V gave up 0 bases and J gave up 0 bases; unmatched junction bases: 10. Germline CDR1 is MNHNY and CDR2 is SVGAGI (reference sequence). This CDR3 is built from 18 residues. CDR3 in DNA: TGTGCCAGCAGTTACTCTTTCCGACAGGGCTACATGAACACTGAAGCTTTCTTT. Amino acid sequence: CASSYSFRQGYMNTEAFF.

This clonotype was detected ten times or more. The J gene is TRBJ2-7, the V gene TRBV7-9; 13 nucleotides align to TRBD2. The CDR3 contains 17 residues. Trimming removed 2 bases from V and 7 bases from J; junction bases left unmatched: 11. Germline V gives CDR1 SEHNR, CDR2 FQNEAQ (reference sequence). The CDR3: CASSLRDGTSGNVEQYF. In DNA, the CDR3 is TGTGCCAGCAGCTTAAGAGACGGGACTAGCGGGAATGTTGAGCAGTACTTC.

In the case of this clonotype: One end of the junction does not line up with germline, which may come from a read error. V gene TRBV7-3 combines with J gene TRBJ2-3; D unclear. The CDR3 contains 13 residues. CDR1 is SGHTA, CDR2 FQGTGA, per germline. The CDR3 reads CASSLSFADTKYF. The CDR3 DNA is TGTGCCAGCAGCTTAAGTTTCGCAGATACGAAGTATTTT.

V and J are TRBV27 and TRBJ2-7; D is possibly TRBD2 (6 bases). The J call may be incorrect, as the DNA end agrees better with TRBJ2-5. This CDR3 is 17 amino acids long. In germline, CDR1 is MNHEY, CDR2 SMNVEV (reference sequence). This CDR3 reads CASSLSWTEGLQETQYF. CDR3 coding DNA: TGTGCCAGCAGTTTATCGTGGACGGAGGGTTTACAAGAGACCCAGTACTTC.

This clonotype occurred many times. The gene calls are TRBV6-1 and TRBJ2-2, with D unresolved. Germline-derived CDR1 and CDR2 are MNHNS and SASEGT. Trimming took 1 base from V and 4 from J, leaving 7 bases between them. The CDR3 totals 14 residues. CDR3 coding DNA: TGTGCCAGCAGTGAAGGATTGATCACCGGGGAGCTGTTTTTT. This sequence encodes CASSEGLITGELFF.

The chain joins TRBV11-2 to TRBJ2-6; no reliable D call. This CDR3 region has 16 residues. CDR1 SGHAT and CDR2 FQNNGV come from the germline V gene. Trimming cost V 4 bases and J 2 bases, with 12 bases left between them. CDR3 coding DNA: TGTGCCAGCAGCTCCGCCTCTGGGCCTGGGGCCAACGTCCTGACTTTC. Its translation is CASSSASGPGANVLTF.

By share, this clonotype counts as medium-sized. V usage is TRBV7-3 and J usage is TRBJ2-1; perhaps TRBD2 as D (6 bases). V shed 2 bases and J shed 6 bases, with 17 bases lying between them. The germline gives CDR1 SGHTA, CDR2 FQGTGA. This CDR3 comprises 16 residues. The CDR3 nucleotides are TGTGCCAGCAGCTTACGGGCCCTCCAGGGAGGCAATGAGCAGTTCTTC. Translated, it gives CASSLRALQGGNEQFF.

V usage is TRBV7-2 and J usage is TRBJ2-3, with TRBD2 matching over 7 bases. Germline loops: CDR1 SGHTA, CDR2 FQGNSA. This CDR3 contains 14 residues. Germline trimming cut 1 base from V and 6 bases from J; bases unmatched to any gene: 4. CDR3 sequence (DNA): TGTGCCAGCAGCTTAGTTCGGGGAGGGGATACGCAGTATTTT. Translating gives CASSLVRGGDTQYF. Full variable domain (remainder filled in from reference TRBV7-2 and TRBJ2-3): GAGVSQSPSNKVTEKGKDVELRCDPISGHTALYWYRQSLGQGLEFLIYFQGNSAPDKSGLPSDRFSAERTGGSVSTLTIQRTQQEDSAVYLCASSLVRGGDTQYFGPGTRLTVL.

This rearrangement joins TRBV7-6 to TRBJ2-1; D not certain. The DNA end is a closer match to TRBJ2-7, so the J assignment may be wrong. This CDR3 has 12 amino acids. Germline V gives CDR1 SGHVS, CDR2 FNYEAQ. The CDR3 DNA reads TGTGCCAGCAGCTTCCAGCTCTACGAGCAGTACTTC. Translated: CASSFQLYEQYF.

Only a few counts were recorded for this clonotype. The rearrangement uses TRBV7-9 and TRBJ2-6, with a possible D match to TRBD2 (7 bases). This CDR3 contains 18 residues. Trimming stripped 1 base from V and 4 bases from J, with 17 bases between. From germline, CDR1 is SEHNR and CDR2 FQNEAQ (reference sequence). DNA of the CDR3: TGTGCCAGCAGCTTAGGCCAGGGAGGGGGGGTGGGGGCCAACGTCCTGACTTTC. Encoded protein: CASSLGQGGGVGANVLTF.

This clonotype was picked up one time. One base away lies a much larger clone, so this may be a sequencing read error. The chain couples TRBV5-1 to TRBJ2-5; 8 bases map to TRBD1. Per germline, CDR1 SGHRS and CDR2 YFSETQ. The CDR3 has 14 residues. Losses at the gene ends were 2 bases for V and 2 bases for J; bases not matched to a gene: 2. The CDR3 sequence is CASSFDRGQETQYF. DNA for the CDR3: TGCGCCAGCAGCTTCGACAGGGGTCAAGAGACCCAGTACTTC.

V is TRBV14 and J is TRBJ2-7; 12 bases are a match to TRBD1. The J segment lost 7 bases and the V segment lost 8 bases, leaving 9 bases of the junction unmatched. The CDR3 runs 14 residues. CDR1 and CDR2 from the germline V gene are SGHDN and FVKESK. Written as DNA, the CDR3 is TGTGCCAGCTCGGGACAGGGGGCGCCCAATGAGCAGTACTTC. Translated: CASSGQGAPNEQYF.

This clonotype turned up a few times. The rearrangement links TRBV7-8 to TRBJ2-2, with a possible D match to TRBD2 (6 bases). Germline CDR1 and CDR2: SGHVS and FQNEAQ. Deletions cut 5 bases from V and 4 bases from J, with 14 bases between. This CDR3 is 15 amino acids long. The CDR3 spells CASSPFGGVTGELFF. CDR3 DNA: TGTGCCAGCAGCCCTTTTGGCGGGGTCACCGGGGAGCTGTTTTTT.